These 20 T cell receptor beta chains came from one sample sequenced in a study of cytomegalovirus exposure and HLA in healthy donors. Sequenced by immunoSEQ multiplex PCR; TCRdb stores in-frame clones only, minus some. The sample shows over 200,000 clones, approximately 80% of them seen only once. Sequencing input: PBMCs. Receptors originate from a woman younger than 45 in good health and CMV-seropositive.

The chain links TRBV10-2 to TRBJ1-5; weak D call: TRBD1 (5 bases). Germline V gives CDR1 WSHSY, CDR2 SAAADI. V dropped 10 bases and J dropped 3 bases, with 22 bases sitting between them. CDR3 length equals 16 residues. The CDR3 is CATCRSREKTNQPQHF. CDR3 nucleotide sequence: TGCGCCACCTGCCGCTCCAGGGAGAAGACCAATCAGCCCCAGCATTTT.

Concerning this clone: The same CDR3 is also encoded by other DNA sequences in this sample. V gene TRBV5-1 combines with J gene TRBJ2-7, with 10 bases aligning to TRBD2. CDR1 and CDR2 from the germline V gene are SGHRS and YFSETQ. V trimming: 7 bases; J trimming: 1 base; junction bases outside the gene matches: 5. The CDR3 spans 14 residues. In DNA form, the CDR3 reads TGCGCCAGCCGGCCAGCGGGGGGGTCCTACGAGCAGTACTTC. It specifies CASRPAGGSYEQYF.

The chain uses TRBV7-2 and TRBJ1-1; no definite D call. The CDR3 runs to 14 residues. V was trimmed by 2 bases and J by 1 base, leaving 8 bases between them. The V gene's germline CDR1 is SGHTA and CDR2 FQGNSA. CDR3 region: CASSLTATNTEAFF. CDR3 nucleotide sequence: TGTGCCAGCAGCTTAACAGCTACGAACACTGAAGCTTTCTTT.

In this sample, this clone turned up a few times. The rearrangement uses TRBV27 and TRBJ2-6; a weak D match, TRBD1 (5 bases). Looked up from germline, CDR1 is MNHEY and CDR2 is SMNVEV (reference sequence). V gave up 3 bases and J gave up 0 bases, with 6 bases separating them. The CDR3 is made up of 15 amino acids. Here the CDR3 DNA reads TGTGCCAGCAGTTTTACAGGCTCTGGGGCCAACGTCCTGACTTTC. It translates to CASSFTGSGANVLTF.

This chain uses TRBV7-2 with TRBJ2-5; tentative D call: TRBD1 (6 bases). CDR3 length: 14 amino acids. Germline-derived CDR1 and CDR2 are SGHTA and FQGNSA. Trimming pared 3 bases from V and 5 bases from J, leaving 13 bases between. In DNA, the CDR3 is TGTGCCAGCAGCTTCTCAGGGGCCGGGGAGACCCAGTACTTC. Amino acids: CASSFSGAGETQYF.

This sequence joins TRBV10-3 and TRBJ2-5, with D tentatively TRBD2 (6 bases). Germline V CDR1 and CDR2: ENHRY, SYGVKD. The length of the CDR3 is 14 residues. The V end lost 6 bases, the J end lost 9 bases, and 20 bases lay between the germline ends. The CDR3 bases are TGTGCCATCAGAGGGGACTCCCGTACCGAGGCCCAGTACTTC. This encodes CAIRGDSRTEAQYF.

The chain is built from TRBV2 and TRBJ2-1; no firm D call. The CDR3 sequence is 15 residues long. CDR1 and CDR2 (germline): SNHLY, FYNNEI. Trimming stripped 7 bases from V and 2 bases from J, with 15 bases between. The CDR3 nucleotides read TGTGCCAGCACTCCTTATTTACTAACCTACAATGAGCAGTTCTTC. Protein sequence: CASTPYLLTYNEQFF.

This clone appeared once. The chain carries TRBV6-5 and TRBJ1-2; D is perhaps TRBD1 (6 bases). The CDR3 totals 14 residues. Trimming removed 7 bases from V and 3 bases from J, with 15 bases in between. Germline V gene lookup returns CDR1 MNHEY and CDR2 SVGAGI. The CDR3 loop reads CASTRTGTDYGYTF. CDR3 coding DNA: TGTGCCAGCACCAGAACAGGGACTGACTATGGCTACACCTTC.

This rearrangement joins TRBV29-1 to TRBJ1-1, with no clear D. The germline V gene has CDR1 SQVTM and CDR2 ANQGSEA. The CDR3 has 11 residues. Trimming shortened V by 3 bases and J by 5 bases, and 7 bases separated the two germline ends. Written as DNA, the CDR3 is TGCAGCGTTGAGGGGATAACTGAAGCTTTCTTT. It is translated as CSVEGITEAFF.

This sequence joins TRBV27 and TRBJ1-1; D is possibly TRBD1 (6 bases). Germline CDR1 reads MNHEY; CDR2 reads SMNVEV (reference sequence). The length of the CDR3 is 13 residues. V was pared by 4 bases and J by 3 bases, with 9 bases between. CDR3 bases: TGTGCCAGCAGTTGGACAGTCTACACTGAAGCTTTCTTT. Its translation is CASSWTVYTEAFF.

In the case of this clone: Other DNA sequences within the sample encode an identical CDR3. V usage is TRBV27 and J usage is TRBJ2-6, with D uncertain. V lost 3 bases and J 4 bases, leaving 4 bases between the germline ends. The CDR3 is made up of 13 amino acids. Germline CDR1 MNHEY, CDR2 SMNVEV (reference sequence). The CDR3 loop is CASSFPGANVLTF. In DNA form, the CDR3 reads TGTGCCAGCAGTTTTCCCGGGGCCAACGTCCTGACTTTC.

This chain joins TRBV6-4 and TRBJ1-1, with D unresolved. Trimming removed 5 bases from V and 4 bases from J, with 11 bases in between. This CDR3 has 13 amino acids. Germline V lookup: CDR1 MRHNA, CDR2 SNTAGT. The CDR3 reads CASSNTGGTEAFF. For the CDR3, the DNA is TGTGCCAGCAGTAATACGGGTGGCACTGAAGCTTTCTTT.

The rearrangement joins TRBV28 to TRBJ2-1, with 10 bases lining up with TRBD1. V gave up 7 bases and J gave up 5 bases; unmatched junction bases: 8. This CDR3 has 15 amino acids. Germline loops: CDR1 MDHEN, CDR2 SYDVKM. The CDR3 nucleotides are TGTGCCAGCAACCCTCTGGGACAGGGGCACAATGAGCAGTTCTTC. Its protein is CASNPLGQGHNEQFF.

The chain is built from TRBV2 and TRBJ1-5; D is uncertain. Germline V gene lookup returns CDR1 SNHLY and CDR2 FYNNEI. The CDR3 totals 15 residues. Trimming cost V 6 bases and J 0 bases, with 12 bases left between them. Here the CDR3 reads CASRAGRNSNQPQHF. The CDR3 bases are TGTGCCAGCAGGGCGGGGAGAAATAGCAATCAGCCCCAGCATTTT.

The rearrangement joins TRBV19 to TRBJ2-6; D might be TRBD1 (5 bases). The CDR3 totals 15 residues. V lost 1 base and J 2 bases, leaving 6 bases between the germline ends. The germline V gene encodes CDR1 LNHDA and CDR2 SQIVND (reference sequence). CDR3: CASSIVRAGANVLTF. CDR3 nucleotides: TGTGCCAGTAGTATAGTCAGGGCTGGGGCCAACGTCCTGACTTTC.

This chain connects TRBV7-8 to TRBJ1-2; 9 positions agree with TRBD1. CDR3 length: 14 residues. Germline-derived CDR1 and CDR2 are SGHVS and FQNEAQ. Trimming at V came to 4 bases and at J to 4 bases, leaving 4 bases not matched to a gene. DNA of the CDR3: TGTGCCAGCAGCTCGGACAGGGGCGGCTATGGCTACACCTTC. It is translated as CASSSDRGGYGYTF.

This clone was recorded only once. This sequence joins TRBV4-2 and TRBJ2-1; tentatively, D is TRBD2 (5 bases). The germline V and J ends were trimmed by 4 bases and 5 bases, with 24 bases remaining between them. This CDR3 region has 18 residues. CDR1 LGHNA and CDR2 YNFKEQ come from the germline V gene. CDR3 nucleotide sequence: TGTGCCAGCAGCCTCAAGCCCGCGTCGTGGGGAGAAGACAATGAGCAGTTCTTC. Residues: CASSLKPASWGEDNEQFF.

V gene TRBV2 combines with J gene TRBJ2-1; either TRBD1 or TRBD2 may supply D (5 bases each). The CDR3 runs to 15 residues. Trimming pared 5 bases from V and 5 bases from J, leaving 16 bases between. From germline, CDR1 is SNHLY and CDR2 FYNNEI. CDR3 residues: CASSLVGEPHNEQFF. Here the CDR3 DNA reads TGTGCCAGCAGTCTCGTGGGGGAGCCTCACAATGAGCAGTTCTTC.

This chain links TRBV5-6 with TRBJ2-3, with D uncertain. The CDR3 totals 14 residues. Germline assignment: CDR1 SGHDT and CDR2 YYEEEE. V shed 0 bases and J shed 2 bases, with 7 bases lying between them. The CDR3 reads CASSLAGTTDTQYF. The CDR3 region has the DNA TGTGCCAGCAGCTTGGCTGGCACCACAGATACGCAGTATTTT.

This chain links TRBV6-1 with TRBJ2-3; 9 nucleotides align to TRBD2. V lost 8 bases and J lost 0; bases outside the gene matches: 3. This CDR3 comprises 14 residues. In germline, CDR1 is MNHNS, CDR2 SASEGT. CDR3 nucleotides: TGTGCCAGCGGACTAGCGACTAGCACAGATACGCAGTATTTT. Residues: CASGLATSTDTQYF.